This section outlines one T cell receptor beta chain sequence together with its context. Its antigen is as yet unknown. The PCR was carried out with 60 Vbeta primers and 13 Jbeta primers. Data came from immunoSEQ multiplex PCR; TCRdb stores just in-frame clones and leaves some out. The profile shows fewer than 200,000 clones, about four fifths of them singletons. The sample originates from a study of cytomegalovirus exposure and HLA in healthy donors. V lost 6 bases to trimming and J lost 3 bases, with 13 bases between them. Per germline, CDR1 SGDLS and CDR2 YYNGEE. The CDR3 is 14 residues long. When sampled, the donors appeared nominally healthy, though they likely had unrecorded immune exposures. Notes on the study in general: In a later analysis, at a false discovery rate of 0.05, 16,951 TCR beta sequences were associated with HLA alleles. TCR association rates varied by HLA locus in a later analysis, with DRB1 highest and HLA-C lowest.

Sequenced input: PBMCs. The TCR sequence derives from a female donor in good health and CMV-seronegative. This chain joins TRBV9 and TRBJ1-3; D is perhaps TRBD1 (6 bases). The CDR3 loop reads CASNKQGFGNTIYF. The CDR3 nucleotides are TGTGCCAGCAACAAACAGGGATTTGGAAACACCATATATTTT.